This is a list of T cell receptor beta chains from one sample in a study of T cell responses to AZD1222 COVID-19 vaccine. The method was immunoSEQ multiplex PCR; TCRdb's version includes in-frame clones alone and lacks a portion of them. The sample consists of 110,000 or so clones, roughly nine tenths of them appearing once. The sample in question was peripheral blood, obtained 28 days after the second AZD1222 dose. Receptors were obtained from an adult who received the AZD1222 COVID-19 vaccine. CDR3s include the opening cysteine and the closing phenylalanine or tryptophan. D genes are given only for firm matches. The size field is filled for only some rows; it gives once, few, many or a size class.

-	-	TRBJ1-5	TRBV19	13	TGTGCCAGTAGTACCGGGGGGGGGCTGCCCCAGCATTTT	CASSTGGGLPQHF
few	-	TRBJ2-7	TRBV9	13	TGTGCCAGCAGCGTGGACGGCTCCTACGAGCAGTACTTC	CASSVDGSYEQYF
-	TRBD2	TRBJ2-7	TRBV30	15	TGTGCCTGGAGTGTACGGGGTAGCGGGGGTTACGAGCAGTACTTC	CAWSVRGSGGYEQYF
-	-	TRBJ1-2	TRBV12-3/TRBV12-4	13	TGTGCCACCCGGAGGGCAGGGTTGGGTGGCTACACCTTC	CATRRAGLGGYTF
-	-	TRBJ2-7	TRBV4-3	15	TGCGCCAGCAGCCAAGAGGGGTGGCAGGGATCCGATCAGTACTTC	CASSQEGWQGSDQYF
once	TRBD2	TRBJ2-7	TRBV11-2	15	TGTGCCAGCAGCTCGATTAGCGGGGGTACCTACGAGCAGTACTTC	CASSSISGGTYEQYF
-	-	TRBJ2-2	TRBV5-1	15	TGCGCCAGCAGCTTGGAGGGAACGAACACCGGGGAGCTGTTTTTT	CASSLEGTNTGELFF
-	-	TRBJ2-3	TRBV6-2/TRBV6-3	14	TGTGCCAGCAGTTACCGGGACACAACAGATACGCAGTATTTT	CASSYRDTTDTQYF
-	TRBD2	TRBJ2-1	TRBV6-4	15	TGTGCCAGCAGTGACTCGACTAGCGGGAGCAATGAGCAGTTCTTC	CASSDSTSGSNEQFF
once	-	TRBJ2-2	TRBV12-3/TRBV12-4	13	TGTGCGTGTCGGGGATCGAACACCGGGGAGCTGTTTTTT	CACRGSNTGELFF
-	-	TRBJ2-1	TRBV9	15	TGTGCCAGCAGCCCTAGGGGGTCAGACTACAATGAGCAGTTCTTC	CASSPRGSDYNEQFF
-	-	TRBJ1-4	TRBV27	15	TGTGCCAGCAGGTACGCAGGGGTCGGAAATGAAAAACTGTTTTTT	CASRYAGVGNEKLFF
-	TRBD1	TRBJ1-1	TRBV7-9	16	TGTGCCAGCAGCTTATCAAGGACAGGGCGGAACACTGAAGCTTTCTTT	CASSLSRTGRNTEAFF
once	-	TRBJ1-3	TRBV4-1	15	TGCGCCAGCAGCTCTATCCCTATCTCTGGAAACACCATATATTTT	CASSSIPISGNTIYF
-	-	TRBJ2-1	TRBV10-1	12	TGCGCCAGCAGTGGCGTAAACAATGAGCAGTTCTTC	CASSGVNNEQFF
-	TRBD1	TRBJ1-2	TRBV2	14	TGTGCCAGCAGTGAGTTTACAGGGGACTATGGCTACACCTTC	CASSEFTGDYGYTF
-	-	TRBJ1-3	TRBV30	13	TGTGCCTGTCTGGACAGTTTTGGAAACACCATATATTTT	CACLDSFGNTIYF
-	TRBD2	TRBJ2-1	TRBV11-1	15	TGTGCCAGCAGCTTAGAAGCGGGAGGGTGGAATGAGCAGTTCTTC	CASSLEAGGWNEQFF
-	TRBD1	TRBJ2-7	TRBV7-2	16	TGTGCCAGCAGCCTCGCCCCCCTGACAGGGGGCTACGAGCAGTACTTC	CASSLAPLTGGYEQYF
-	-	TRBJ1-1	TRBV28	11	TGTGCCAGCAGTTTGGTGGGAAGAGCTTTCTTT	CASSLVGRAFF
-	-	TRBJ2-5	TRBV27	15	TGTGCCAGCAGCCGCGCCCCGGACTGGCAAGAGACCCAGTACTTC	CASSRAPDWQETQYF
-	TRBD2	TRBJ2-5	TRBV9	16	TGTGCCAGCAGCGGAAAGGGGGGGCGGGGGGGAGAGACCCAGTACTTC	CASSGKGGRGGETQYF
-	TRBD1	TRBJ2-7	TRBV7-9	15	TGTGCCAGCAGCTTAGTAGGGGACAGTCGATACGAGCAGTACTTC	CASSLVGDSRYEQYF
-	TRBD1	TRBJ2-7	TRBV2	16	TGTGCCAGCAGTAAACCCCGGGACAGGAGTTCCTACGAGCAGTACTTC	CASSKPRDRSSYEQYF
-	-	TRBJ2-1	TRBV5-5	14	TGTGCCAGCAGCTTAGGGACGGGAGCGGGTGAGCAGTTCTTC	CASSLGTGAGEQFF
-	-	TRBJ2-6	TRBV28	15	TGTGCCAGCAGCACATTGGCTTCTGGGGCCAACGTCCTGACTTTC	CASSTLASGANVLTF
-	-	TRBJ2-7	TRBV7-8	16	TGTGCCAGCAGCCCAGGAGGGGGTGGGGGGTACTACGAGCAGTACTTC	CASSPGGGGGYYEQYF
-	-	TRBJ2-3	TRBV11-3	15	TGTGCCAGCAGCTTAGTGGGTCACATCGGAGATACGCAGTATTTT	CASSLVGHIGDTQYF
-	TRBD2	TRBJ2-1	TRBV4-2	17	TGTGCCAGCAGCCAACCTTGGACTAGCGGGCTCTACAATGAGCAGTTCTTC	CASSQPWTSGLYNEQFF
-	-	TRBJ2-7	TRBV3-1/TRBV3-2	11	TGTGCCAGCCGGAGCTCCTACGAGCAGTACTTC	CASRSSYEQYF
-	-	TRBJ1-2	TRBV7-9	14	TGTGCCAGCAGCTTCGAACAGGCCGTCGGGGGCTACACCTTC	CASSFEQAVGGYTF
-	-	TRBJ1-1	TRBV28	14	TGTGCCAGTTGGCCCGGTGGGCTCGGCACTGAAGCTTTCTTT	CASWPGGLGTEAFF
once	TRBD1	TRBJ2-7	TRBV7-6	13	TGTGCCAGCAGCTTAAATTTTAGGGGGCAGCAGTACTTC	CASSLNFRGQQYF
-	-	TRBJ1-3	TRBV7-8	15	TGTGCCAGCAGCTCGCGGGACCTCTCTGGAAACACCATATATTTT	CASSSRDLSGNTIYF
-	-	TRBJ2-1	TRBV19	14	TGTGCCAGTAGAACGGGTCTCTCCTACAATGAGCAGTTCTTC	CASRTGLSYNEQFF
-	TRBD1	TRBJ2-7	TRBV29-1	24	TGCAGCGTTGAAGATCGTAGCCGGGACAGAATAAAATCCGAGATCACCAACCTCTCCTACGAGCAGTACTTC	CSVEDRSRDRIKSEITNLSYEQYF
-	-	TRBJ1-5	TRBV6-5	11	TGTGCCAGCGGGACCGATCAGCCCCAGCATTTT	CASGTDQPQHF
-	-	TRBJ2-3	TRBV19	15	TGTGCCAGTAGTATCCCCGGGATTGGGGCAGATACGCAGTATTTT	CASSIPGIGADTQYF
-	TRBD1	TRBJ2-7	TRBV28	15	TGTGCCAGCAGTTCGGGACAGTGGAGCTCCTACGAGCAGTACTTC	CASSSGQWSSYEQYF
-	-	TRBJ2-2	TRBV6-5	15	TGTGCCAGCAGTTCCGGGGTGGGAGCGACCGGGGAGCTGTTTTTT	CASSSGVGATGELFF
-	-	TRBJ1-1	TRBV27	14	TGTGCCAGCAGTTTTTCCCGGACAGCGAGGGTAGCTTTCTTT	CASSFSRTARVAFF
-	-	TRBJ1-2	TRBV7-2	14	TGTGCCAGCAGCCTTTGGACAGATTTCTATGGCTACACCTTC	CASSLWTDFYGYTF
few	-	TRBJ2-7	TRBV6-1	11	TGTGCCAGCAAGTTCCTGGGGGAGCAGTACTTC	CASKFLGEQYF